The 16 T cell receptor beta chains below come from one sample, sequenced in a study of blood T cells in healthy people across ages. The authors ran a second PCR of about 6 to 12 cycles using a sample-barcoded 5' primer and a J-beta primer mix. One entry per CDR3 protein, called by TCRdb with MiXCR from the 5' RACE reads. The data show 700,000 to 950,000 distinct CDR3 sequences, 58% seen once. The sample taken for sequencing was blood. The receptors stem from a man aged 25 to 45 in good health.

The CDR3 is CASSSPGAGNTIYF. The CDR3 DNA reads TGTGCCAGCAGTTCTCCAGGTGCTGGAAACACCATATATTTT. V and J are TRBV28 and TRBJ1-3; D is uncertain. There are 14 residues in the CDR3. Germline CDR1 reads MDHEN; CDR2 reads SYDVKM. The V gene lost 4 bases and the J gene lost 2 bases, with 9 bases spanning the gap.

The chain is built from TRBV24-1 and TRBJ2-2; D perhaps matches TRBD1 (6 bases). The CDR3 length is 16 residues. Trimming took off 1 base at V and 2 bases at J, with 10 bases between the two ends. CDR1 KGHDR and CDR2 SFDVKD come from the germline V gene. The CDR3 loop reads CATSDLGTTNTGELFF. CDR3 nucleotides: TGTGCCACCAGTGATTTAGGGACAACCAACACCGGGGAGCTGTTTTTT.

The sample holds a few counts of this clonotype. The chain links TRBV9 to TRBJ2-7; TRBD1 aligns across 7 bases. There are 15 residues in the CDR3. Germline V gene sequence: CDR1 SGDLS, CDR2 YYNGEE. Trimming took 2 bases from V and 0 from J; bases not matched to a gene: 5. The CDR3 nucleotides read TGTGCCAGCAGCGTGGGGACAGCAACCTCCTACGAGCAGTACTTC. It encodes CASSVGTATSYEQYF.

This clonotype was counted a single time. The CDR3 nucleotides are TGTGCCATCAGTGAGTCAAAGGACGAGGAGCTGTTTTTT. It specifies CAISESKDEELFF. The chain carries TRBV10-3 and TRBJ2-2; D not certain. Germline assignment: CDR1 ENHRY and CDR2 SYGVKD. V shed 0 bases and J shed 10 bases, with 9 bases lying between them. This CDR3 comprises 13 residues.

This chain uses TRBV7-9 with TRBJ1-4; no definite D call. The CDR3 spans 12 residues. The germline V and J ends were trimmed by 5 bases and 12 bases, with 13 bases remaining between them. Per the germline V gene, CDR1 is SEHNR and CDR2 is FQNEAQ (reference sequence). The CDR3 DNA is TGTGCCAGCAGCCTCGACGGTTACGAACTGTTTTTT. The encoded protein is CASSLDGYELFF.

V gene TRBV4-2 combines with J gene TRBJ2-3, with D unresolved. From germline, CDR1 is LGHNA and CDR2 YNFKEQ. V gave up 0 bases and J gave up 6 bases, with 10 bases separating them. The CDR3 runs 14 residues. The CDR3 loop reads CASSQDIGLDTQYF. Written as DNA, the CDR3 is TGTGCCAGCAGCCAAGATATCGGGTTGGATACGCAGTATTTT.

This chain's CDR3 is CASSLAVGETQYF. CDR3 in DNA: TGTGCCAGCAGCCTGGCCGTAGGAGAGACCCAGTACTTC. The J gene is TRBJ2-5, the V gene TRBV7-2, with D uncertain. Trimming left V 5 bases short and J 4 bases short, with 11 bases between. The CDR3 length is 13 residues. In germline, CDR1 is SGHTA, CDR2 FQGNSA. Looking up the rest from reference TRBV7-2 and TRBJ2-5 gives the full variable domain: GAGVSQSPSNKVTEKGKDVELRCDPISGHTALYWYRQSLGQGLEFLIYFQGNSAPDKSGLPSDRFSAERTGGSVSTLTIQRTQQEDSAVYLCASSLAVGETQYFGPGTRLLVL.

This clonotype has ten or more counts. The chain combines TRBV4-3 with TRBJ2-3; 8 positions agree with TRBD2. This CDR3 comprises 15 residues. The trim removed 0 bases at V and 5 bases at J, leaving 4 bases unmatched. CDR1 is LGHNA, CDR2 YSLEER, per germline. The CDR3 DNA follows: TGCGCCAGCAGCCAAGAGAATCGGGAGGGAGATACGCAGTATTTT. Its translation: CASSQENREGDTQYF.

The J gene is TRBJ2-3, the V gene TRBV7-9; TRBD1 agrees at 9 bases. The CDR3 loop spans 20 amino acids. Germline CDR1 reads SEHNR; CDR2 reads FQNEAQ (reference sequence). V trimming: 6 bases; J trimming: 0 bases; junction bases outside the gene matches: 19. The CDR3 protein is CASSHTGGTGSEASTDTQYF. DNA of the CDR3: TGTGCCAGCAGTCATACCGGAGGGACAGGGTCAGAAGCGAGCACAGATACGCAGTATTTT.

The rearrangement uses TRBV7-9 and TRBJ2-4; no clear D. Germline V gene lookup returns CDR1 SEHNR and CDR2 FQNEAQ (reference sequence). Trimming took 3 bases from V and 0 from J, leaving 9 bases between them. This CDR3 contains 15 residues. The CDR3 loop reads CASSLSHLAKNIQYF. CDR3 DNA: TGTGCCAGCAGCTTGTCCCACTTAGCCAAAAACATTCAGTACTTC. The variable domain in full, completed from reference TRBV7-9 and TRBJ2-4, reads DTGVSQNPRHKITKRGQNVTFRCDPISEHNRLYWYRQTLGQGPEFLTYFQNEAQLEKSRLLSDRFSAERPKGSFSTLEIQRTEQGDSAMYLCASSLSHLAKNIQYFGAGTRLSVL.

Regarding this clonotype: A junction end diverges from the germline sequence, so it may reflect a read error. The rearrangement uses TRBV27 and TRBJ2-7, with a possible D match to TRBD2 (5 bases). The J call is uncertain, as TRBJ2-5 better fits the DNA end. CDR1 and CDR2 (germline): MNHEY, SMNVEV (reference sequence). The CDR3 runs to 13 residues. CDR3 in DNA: TGTGTCAGCAGCAGCGGATTAGAAGAGACCCAGTACTTC. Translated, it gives CVSSSGLEETQYF.

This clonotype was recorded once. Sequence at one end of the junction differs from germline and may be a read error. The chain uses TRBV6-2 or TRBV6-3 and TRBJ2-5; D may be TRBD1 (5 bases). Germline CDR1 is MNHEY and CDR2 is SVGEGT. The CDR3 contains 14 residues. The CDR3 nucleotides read TGTGCCAGCAGTTACAGTACAGGCTTGGAGACCCGGTACTTC. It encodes CASSYSTGLETRYF.

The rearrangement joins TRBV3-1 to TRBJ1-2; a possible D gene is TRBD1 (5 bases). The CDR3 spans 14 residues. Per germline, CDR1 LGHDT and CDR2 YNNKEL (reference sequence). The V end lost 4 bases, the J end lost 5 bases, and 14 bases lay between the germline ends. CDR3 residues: CASSPRDRQYGYTF. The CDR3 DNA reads TGTGCCAGCAGCCCCAGGGACCGTCAGTATGGCTACACCTTC.

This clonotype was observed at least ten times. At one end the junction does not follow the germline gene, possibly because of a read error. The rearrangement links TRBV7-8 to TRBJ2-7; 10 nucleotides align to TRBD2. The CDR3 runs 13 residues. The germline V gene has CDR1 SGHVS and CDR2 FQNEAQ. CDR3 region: CASSVAGGSEQYF. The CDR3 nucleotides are TGTGCCAGCAGCGTAGCGGGAGGATCCGAGCAGTACTTC.

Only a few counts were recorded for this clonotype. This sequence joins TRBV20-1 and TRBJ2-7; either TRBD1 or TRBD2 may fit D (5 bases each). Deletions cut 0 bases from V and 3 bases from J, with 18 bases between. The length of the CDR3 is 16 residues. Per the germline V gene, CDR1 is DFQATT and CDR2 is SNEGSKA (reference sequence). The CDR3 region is CSARDRGAYLIYEQYF. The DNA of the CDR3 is TGCAGTGCTAGAGATCGAGGGGCGTATCTAATCTACGAGCAGTACTTC.

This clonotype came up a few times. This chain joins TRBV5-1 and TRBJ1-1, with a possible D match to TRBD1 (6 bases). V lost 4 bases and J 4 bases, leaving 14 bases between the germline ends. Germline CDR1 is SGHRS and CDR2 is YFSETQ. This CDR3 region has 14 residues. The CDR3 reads CASSPDRQVTEAFF. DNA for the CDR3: TGCGCCAGCAGCCCTGACAGGCAGGTCACTGAAGCTTTCTTT.